These T cell receptor beta chains were read from a single sample in a study of regulatory T cells in long-lasting Graves disease. TCRdb fed the multiplex PCR reads into MiXCR, producing one record per CDR3 protein. The profile shows 700,000 or so distinct CDR3 sequences, around 30% of them singletons. The input for sequencing was peripheral blood mononuclear cells (PBMCs), taken when the disease was refractory, from a patient treated with antithyroid drugs. These receptors were taken from a female donor with Graves disease. CDR3s include the opening cysteine and the closing phenylalanine or tryptophan. The D gene is left open where the match is weak. Clone sizes are given selectively: once, few, many, or a class where the clone is expanded.

TRBV19	TRBJ1-1	TRBD1	.	CATSDRVGMNTEAFF	TGTGCCACTTCGGACAGGGTGGGTATGAACACTGAAGCTTTCTTT
TRBV20-1	TRBJ1-5	.	.	CSARGQFDQPQHF	TGCAGTGCTAGAGGGCAGTTCGATCAGCCCCAGCATTTT
TRBV28	TRBJ2-3	.	.	CARGGRSGADTQYF	TGTGCCCGAGGGGGAAGGAGCGGGGCAGATACGCAGTATTTT
TRBV6-1	TRBJ1-5	.	few	CASSPRSGSNQPQHF	TGTGCCAGCAGCCCTAGGAGTGGCAGCAATCAGCCCCAGCATTTT
TRBV5-4	TRBJ1-4	.	.	CASSPGVLLDSGEKLFF	TGTGCCAGCAGCCCGGGGGTACTCCTAGATTCCGGTGAAAAACTGTTTTTT
TRBV19	TRBJ2-2	.	.	CASSIGPELFF	TGTGCCAGTAGTATTGGCCCCGAGCTGTTTTTT
TRBV29-1	TRBJ2-5	.	many	CSVETLGETQYF	TGCAGCGTTGAAACGTTAGGGGAGACCCAGTACTTC
TRBV13	TRBJ2-5	.	.	CASSLAKADNSQETQYF	TGTGCCAGCAGCTTAGCTAAGGCAGACAACAGCCAAGAGACCCAGTACTTC
TRBV6-1	TRBJ2-1	.	.	CASSELGDPYNEQFF	TGTGCCAGCAGTGAGCTTGGGGATCCCTACAATGAGCAGTTCTTC
TRBV6-1	TRBJ1-5	TRBD1	few	CASRGTGMGNQPQHF	TGTGCCAGCAGGGGGACAGGGATGGGCAATCAGCCCCAGCATTTT
TRBV16	TRBJ1-6	TRBD1	few	CASSPRQGANSPLHF	TGTGCCAGCAGCCCACGACAGGGGGCGAATTCACCCCTCCACTTT
TRBV20-1	TRBJ1-3	.	.	CSAVRPGNTIYF	TGCAGTGCTGTCCGACCTGGAAACACCATATATTTT
TRBV3-1	TRBJ1-6	.	.	CASSPHYNSPLHF	TGTGCCAGCAGCCCACACTATAATTCACCCCTCCACTTT
TRBV20-1	TRBJ2-7	TRBD2	.	CSARDGGRKYEQYF	TGCAGTGCTAGAGACGGCGGGAGGAAATACGAGCAGTACTTC